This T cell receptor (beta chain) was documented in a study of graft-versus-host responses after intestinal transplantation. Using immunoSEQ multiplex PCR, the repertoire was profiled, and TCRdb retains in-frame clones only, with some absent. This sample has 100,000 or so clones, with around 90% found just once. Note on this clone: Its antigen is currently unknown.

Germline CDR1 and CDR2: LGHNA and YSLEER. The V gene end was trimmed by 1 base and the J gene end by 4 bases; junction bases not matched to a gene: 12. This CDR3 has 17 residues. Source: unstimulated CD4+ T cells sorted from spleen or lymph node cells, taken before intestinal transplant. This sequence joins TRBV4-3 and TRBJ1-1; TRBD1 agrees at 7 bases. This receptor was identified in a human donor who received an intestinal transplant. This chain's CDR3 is CASSQGGGDLVGTEAFF. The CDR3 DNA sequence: TGCGCCAGCAGCCAAGGAGGGGGCGACCTTGTGGGCACTGAAGCTTTCTTT.